This T cell receptor beta chain was identified in a study of patients and donors after allogeneic stem cell transplantation. This clonotype was seen a few times. TCRdb passed the RT-PCR reads through MiXCR, listing each CDR3 protein once. The sample contains about 160,000 distinct CDR3 sequences, over 35% of which appear only once. The CDR3 sequence is 13 residues long. V was cut by 1 base and J by 8 bases, with 9 bases left in between. The germline CDR1 and CDR2 sequences are MGHRA and YSYEKL. The V call is TRBV4-1, the J call TRBJ2-1; D call uncertain. The receptor was derived from a human donor who was either an allogeneic HSCT recipient or a stem cell or donor lymphocyte infusion donor (not recorded which). It is not recorded whose cells these are; they may come from a transplant donor. Input material: blood, either unsorted or a sorted T cell fraction (not recorded which). The CDR3 reads CASSQGGVDEQFF. As DNA, the CDR3 is TGCGCCAGCAGCCAAGGAGGAGTCGATGAGCAGTTCTTC.